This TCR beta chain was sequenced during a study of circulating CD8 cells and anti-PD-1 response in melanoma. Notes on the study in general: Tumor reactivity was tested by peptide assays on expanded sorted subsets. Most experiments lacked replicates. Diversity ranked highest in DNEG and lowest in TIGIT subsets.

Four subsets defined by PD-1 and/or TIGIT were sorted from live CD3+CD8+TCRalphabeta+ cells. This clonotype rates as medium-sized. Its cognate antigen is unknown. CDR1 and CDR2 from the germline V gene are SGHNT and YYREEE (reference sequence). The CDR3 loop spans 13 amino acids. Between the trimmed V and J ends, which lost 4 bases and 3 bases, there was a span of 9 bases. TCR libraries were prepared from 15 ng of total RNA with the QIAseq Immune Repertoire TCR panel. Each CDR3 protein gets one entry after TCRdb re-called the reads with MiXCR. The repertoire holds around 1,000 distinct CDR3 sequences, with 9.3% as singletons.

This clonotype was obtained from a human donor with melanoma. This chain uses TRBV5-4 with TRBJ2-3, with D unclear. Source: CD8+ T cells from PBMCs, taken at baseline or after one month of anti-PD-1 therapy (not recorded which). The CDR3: CASSHSGTDTQYF. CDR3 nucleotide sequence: TGTGCCAGCAGCCACTCCGGGACAGATACGCAGTATTTT.